This is a list of T cell receptor beta chains from one sample in a study of tumor-infiltrating lymphocytes in glioblastoma multiforme. TCRdb ran MiXCR on the multiplex PCR reads and lists one entry per CDR3 protein. The repertoire consists of fewer than 10,000 distinct CDR3 sequences, with around three quarters occurring once and the leading ten covering 51%. Sequencing was performed on brain tumor tissue. These receptors came from a male donor with glioblastoma. Each CDR3 is given with its conserved first and last residue. The D gene is left open where the match is weak. Clone size is not always given. Where it is, it says once, few, many or a class for expanded clones.

>-|TRBJ2-3|TRBD2|TRBV11-2
CASSTRGGVGDTQYF
TGTGCCAGCAGCACCCGCGGGGGGGTCGGGGATACGCAGTATTTT
>-|TRBJ1-6|-|TRBV14
CASSQARPPNSPLHF
TGTGCCAGCAGCCAAGCTCGGCCGCCAAATTCACCCCTCCACTTT
>once|TRBJ2-3|-|TRBV20-1
CSARRDSKPTDTRYF
TGCAGTGCTAGACGGGACTCTAAGCCCACAGATACGCGGTACTTT
>-|TRBJ2-7|-|TRBV20-1
CSARRTDSYEQYF
TGCAGTGCTAGAAGGACTGACTCCTACGAGCAGTACTTC
>-|TRBJ2-5|TRBD2|TRBV20-1
CSARGLGLAEETKYF
TGCAGTGCTAGAGGTTTGGGACTAGCGGAAGAAACCAAGTACTTC
>-|TRBJ2-1|-|TRBV20-1
CSASSFGGPNEQFF
TGCAGTGCCAGCAGCTTCGGAGGGCCCAATGAGCAGTTCTTC
>once|TRBJ1-2|-|TRBV11-2
CAISLQSLYGYTF
TGTGCCATCAGCTTGCAATCGCTCTATGGCTACACCTTC
>-|TRBJ2-3|-|TRBV6-2/TRBV6-3
CASSATQNTDTQYF
TGTGCCAGCAGCGCGACACAGAACACTGATACGCAGTATTTT
>once|TRBJ2-6|TRBD2|TRBV5-1
CTSSLVPRASGMSGANVLTF
TGCACCAGCAGCTTGGTTCCAAGGGCCAGCGGGATGAGTGGGGCCAACGTCCTGACATTC
>-|TRBJ2-1|-|TRBV28
CASSLRAGKPYNEQFF
TGTGCCAGCAGTTTGAGGGCGGGAAAACCTTACAATGAGCAGTTCTTC
>once|TRBJ2-4|TRBD2|TRBV5-4
CASSLASTGGPSNIQYF
TGTGCCAGCAGCTTGGCGAGTACGGGAGGGCCGTCAAACATTCAGTACTTC
>-|TRBJ1-1|-|TRBV4-1
CASSQDRYRLDTEAFF
TGCGCCAGCAGTCAAGATCGGTACAGACTGGACACTGAAGCTTTCTTT
>few|TRBJ2-1|-|TRBV11-3
CASSLVPDEQFF
TGTGCCAGCAGCTTAGTTCCCGATGAGCAGTTCTTC
>-|TRBJ2-2|TRBD1|TRBV12-3/TRBV12-4
CASTGQGLYTGELFF
TGTGCCAGCACGGGACAGGGGCTGTACACCGGGGAGCTGTTTTTT
>-|TRBJ1-2|-|TRBV6-1
CASQERQTYGYTF
TGTGCCTCCCAAGAGAGACAGACCTATGGCTACACCTTC
>-|TRBJ2-1|-|TRBV11-1
CASSLADEQFF
TGTGCCAGCAGCTTAGCTGATGAGCAGTTCTTC
>medium-sized|TRBJ1-3|-|TRBV10-3
CAISESAQGNTIYF
TGTGCCATCAGTGAGTCCGCACAGGGAAACACCATATATTTT
>medium-sized|TRBJ2-5|TRBD2|TRBV6-5
CASSYSVSGSQTQYF
TGTGCCAGCAGTTACTCGGTTAGCGGGAGCCAGACCCAGTACTTC
>-|TRBJ1-4|-|TRBV7-9
CASSRSLLGNEKLFF
TGTGCCAGCAGCCGCAGTCTTCTGGGGAATGAAAAACTGTTTTTT
>-|TRBJ2-1|-|TRBV11-2
CACSLYRANEQFF
TGTGCCTGCAGCTTATATAGGGCGAATGAGCAGTTCTTC
>once|TRBJ2-7|-|TRBV20-1
CSASTTEYYEQYF
TGCAGTGCTAGTACTACAGAGTACTACGAGCAGTACTTC
>-|TRBJ1-6|-|TRBV20-1
CSARVITDSRLHF
TGCAGTGCTAGGGTAATCACAGATTCACGCCTCCACTTT
>-|TRBJ2-6|-|TRBV20-1
CSASHGAPGANVLTF
TGCAGTGCTAGCCATGGGGCGCCCGGGGCCAACGTCCTGACTTTC
>-|TRBJ1-1|-|TRBV11-2
CASSFGGGGTVAFF
TGTGCCAGCAGCTTCGGTGGGGGGGGAACTGTAGCTTTCTTT
>-|TRBJ2-3|TRBD2|TRBV11-1
CASSFAGEIDTQYF
TGTGCCAGCAGCTTCGCGGGGGAGATAGATACGCAGTATTTT
>-|TRBJ2-3|-|TRBV11-2
CASSLRRMADTQYF
TGTGCCAGCAGCTTACGGAGGATGGCAGATACGCAGTATTTC
>-|TRBJ1-2|-|TRBV29-1
CSVEDRRIGGYTF
TGCAGCGTTGAAGACCGCAGGATCGGTGGCTACACCTTC
>large|TRBJ1-1|-|TRBV20-1
CSARDPEAFF
TGCAGTGCTAGGGATCCTGAAGCTTTCTTT
>-|TRBJ2-5|-|TRBV11-2
CASSWGYSQETQYF
TGTGCCAGCAGCTGGGGGTATTCCCAAGAGACCCAGTACTTC
>-|TRBJ2-1|-|TRBV5-1
CASSSGQDYDEQFF
TGCGCCAGTAGCAGTGGACAAGATTACGATGAGCAGTTCTTC
>-|TRBJ2-1|TRBD2|TRBV11-1
CASSLLAGMNEQFF
TGTGCCAGCAGCTTACTAGCGGGAATGAATGAGCAGTTCTTC
>once|TRBJ1-6|-|TRBV11-2
CASSPGTYIGSPFHF
TGTGCCAGCAGCCCGGGGACCTACATAGGGTCACCCTTCCACTTT
>-|TRBJ1-3|-|TRBV20-1
CSARVTGSSGNTIYF
TGCAGTGCTAGGGTCACAGGAAGCTCTGGAAACACCATATATTTT
>-|TRBJ2-3|-|TRBV11-2
CASSLEGTADTQYF
TGTGCCAGCAGCTTAGAGGGTACGGCAGATACGCAGTATTTT
>-|TRBJ1-5|-|TRBV5-6
CASSLGAGQPQHF
TGTGCCAGCAGCTTGGGGGCCGGTCAGCCCCAGCATTTT
>-|TRBJ1-2|TRBD1|TRBV7-8
CASSNRGVYGYTF
TGTGCCAGCAGCAACAGGGGGGTCTATGGCTACACCTTC
>-|TRBJ2-7|-|TRBV7-9
CAGSLGAYEQYF
TGTGCCGGCAGCTTGGGTGCCTACGAGCAGTACTTC
>-|TRBJ2-3|-|TRBV20-1
CSARAVSVWDTQYF
TGCAGTGCTAGAGCTGTTAGCGTGTGGGATACGCAGTATTTT
>-|TRBJ2-4|-|TRBV6-2/TRBV6-3
CASSYLDGRRDIQYF
TGTGCCAGCAGTTACTTGGACGGGAGACGTGACATTCAGTACTTC
>few|TRBJ2-7|TRBD1|TRBV5-4
CASSPGQGAPLEQYF
TGTGCCAGCAGCCCGGGACAGGGGGCACCCCTCGAGCAGTACTTC
>-|TRBJ2-1|-|TRBV11-2
CASSYGAGTLNEQFF
TGTGCCAGCAGCTACGGCGCGGGAACCCTGAATGAGCAGTTCTTC
>-|TRBJ2-2|-|TRBV11-3
CASSLRSGEPFF
TGTGCCAGCAGCTTACGGTCCGGGGAGCCGTTCTTC
>-|TRBJ2-7|TRBD1|TRBV20-1
CSASVQGSVSYEQYF
TGCAGTGCTTCGGTACAGGGGTCCGTCTCATACGAGCAGTACTTC
>few|TRBJ2-7|-|TRBV20-1
CSARAPGLSKEQYF
TGCAGTGCTAGAGCCCCGGGACTCTCGAAGGAGCAATACTTC
>-|TRBJ1-5|-|TRBV10-3
CAISQGNLPQHF
TGTGCCATCAGTCAGGGGAATCTGCCCCAGCATTTT
>-|TRBJ2-5|TRBD1|TRBV20-1
CSARDEQGAFKETQYF
TGCAGTGCTAGGGATGAGCAGGGGGCGTTTAAAGAGACCCAGTACTTC
>-|TRBJ2-1|TRBD2|TRBV13
CAGSSKLAGIDYNEQFF
TGTGCCGGTAGTTCAAAACTAGCGGGGATAGACTACAATGAGCAGTTCTTC
>once|TRBJ2-4|TRBD1|TRBV20-1
CSARDPVRGIRKAQNIQYF
TGCAGTGCTAGGGACCCGGTCAGGGGGATTCGGAAAGCCCAAAACATTCAGTACTTC
>medium-sized|TRBJ1-1|-|TRBV4-1
CASSRGQSTEAFF
TGCGCCAGCAGCCGCGGACAGTCCACTGAAGCTTTCTTT
>medium-sized|TRBJ2-1|-|TRBV24-1
CATSDLEGLSHEQFF
TGTGCCACCAGTGATTTGGAGGGACTCTCACATGAGCAGTTCTTC
>few|TRBJ2-3|-|TRBV20-1
CSATDRLGTDTQYF
TGCAGTGCTACAGACAGGTTGGGCACAGATACGCAGTATTTT
>few|TRBJ1-5|-|TRBV20-1
CSARQGRGQPQHF
TGCAGTGCTAGGCAGGGGAGGGGTCAGCCCCAGCATTTT
>-|TRBJ2-7|-|TRBV5-4
CASSQPGPYEQYF
TGTGCCAGCAGCCAACCGGGACCCTACGAGCAGTACTTC
>-|TRBJ2-3|-|TRBV11-2
CASSLQVMADAQYF
TGTGCCAGCAGCTTACAGGTAATGGCAGATGCGCAGTATTTT